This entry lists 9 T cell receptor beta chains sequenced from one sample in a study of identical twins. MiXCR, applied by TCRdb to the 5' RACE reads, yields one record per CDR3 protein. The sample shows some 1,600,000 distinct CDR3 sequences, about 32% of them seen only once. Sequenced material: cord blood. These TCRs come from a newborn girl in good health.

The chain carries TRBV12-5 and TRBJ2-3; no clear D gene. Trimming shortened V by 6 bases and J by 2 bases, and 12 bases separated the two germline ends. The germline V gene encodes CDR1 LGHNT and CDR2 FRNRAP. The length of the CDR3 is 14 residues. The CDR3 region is CASGTETDTDTQYF. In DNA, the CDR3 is TGTGCTAGTGGCACAGAGACCGACACAGATACGCAGTATTTT.

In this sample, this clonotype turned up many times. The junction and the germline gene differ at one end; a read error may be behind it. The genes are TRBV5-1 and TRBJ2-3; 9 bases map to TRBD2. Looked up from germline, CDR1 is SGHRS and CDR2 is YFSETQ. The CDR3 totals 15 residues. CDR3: CASSFGGRGTDTQYF. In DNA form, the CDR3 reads TGTGCCAGCAGTTTCGGCGGGAGGGGCACAGATACGCAGTATTTT.

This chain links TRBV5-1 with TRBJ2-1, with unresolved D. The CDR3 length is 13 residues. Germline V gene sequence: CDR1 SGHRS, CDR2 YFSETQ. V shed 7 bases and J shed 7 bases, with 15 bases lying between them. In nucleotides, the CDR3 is TGCGCCAGCCGGAACGGGTCGCAAAATGAGCAGTTCTTC. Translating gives CASRNGSQNEQFF.

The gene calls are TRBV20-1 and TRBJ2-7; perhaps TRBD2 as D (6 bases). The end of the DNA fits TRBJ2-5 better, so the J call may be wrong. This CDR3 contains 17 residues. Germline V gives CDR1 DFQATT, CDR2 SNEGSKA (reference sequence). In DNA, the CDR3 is TGCAGTGCTAGAGATGATAGGTGGGGGGAAGAGACAAAGACCCAGTACTTC. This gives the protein CSARDDRWGEETKTQYF.

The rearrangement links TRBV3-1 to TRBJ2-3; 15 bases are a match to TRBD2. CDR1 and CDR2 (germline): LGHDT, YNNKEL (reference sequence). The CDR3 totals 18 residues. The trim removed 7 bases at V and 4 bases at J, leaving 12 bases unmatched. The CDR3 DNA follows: TGTGCCAGCAACCATGCTACCGGACTAGCGGGAGGGCCAGATACGCAGTATTTT. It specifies CASNHATGLAGGPDTQYF.

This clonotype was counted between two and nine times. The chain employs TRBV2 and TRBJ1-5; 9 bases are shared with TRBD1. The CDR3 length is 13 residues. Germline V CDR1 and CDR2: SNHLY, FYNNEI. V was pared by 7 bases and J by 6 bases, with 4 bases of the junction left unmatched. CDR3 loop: CASKDRGGQPQHF. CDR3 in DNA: TGTGCCAGCAAGGACAGGGGTGGTCAGCCCCAGCATTTT.

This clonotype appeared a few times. CDR3 sequence: CSATRGADFYGYTF. The CDR3 coding sequence is TGCAGTGCTACCCGGGGGGCAGATTTCTATGGCTACACCTTC. The chain uses TRBV20-1 and TRBJ1-2; weak D call: TRBD1 (6 bases). The V and J ends lost 4 bases and 4 bases respectively, with 16 bases between them. There are 14 residues in the CDR3. The germline CDR1 and CDR2 sequences are DFQATT and SNEGSKA (reference sequence).

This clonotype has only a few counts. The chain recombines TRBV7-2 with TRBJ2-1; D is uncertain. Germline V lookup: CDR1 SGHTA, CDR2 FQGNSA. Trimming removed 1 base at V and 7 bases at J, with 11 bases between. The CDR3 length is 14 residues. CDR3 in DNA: TGTGCCAGCAGCTTAGGAGGTGGCATTAATGAGCAGTTCTTC. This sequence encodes CASSLGGGINEQFF. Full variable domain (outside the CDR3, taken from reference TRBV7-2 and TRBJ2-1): GAGVSQSPSNKVTEKGKDVELRCDPISGHTALYWYRQSLGQGLEFLIYFQGNSAPDKSGLPSDRFSAERTGGSVSTLTIQRTQQEDSAVYLCASSLGGGINEQFFGPGTRLTVL.

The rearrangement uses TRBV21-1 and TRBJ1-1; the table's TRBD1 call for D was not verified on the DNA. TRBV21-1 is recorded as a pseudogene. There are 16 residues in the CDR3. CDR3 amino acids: CASSKIMDREITEAFF. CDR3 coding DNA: TGTGCCAGCAGCAAAATCATGGACAGGGAGATCACTGAAGCTTTCTTT.